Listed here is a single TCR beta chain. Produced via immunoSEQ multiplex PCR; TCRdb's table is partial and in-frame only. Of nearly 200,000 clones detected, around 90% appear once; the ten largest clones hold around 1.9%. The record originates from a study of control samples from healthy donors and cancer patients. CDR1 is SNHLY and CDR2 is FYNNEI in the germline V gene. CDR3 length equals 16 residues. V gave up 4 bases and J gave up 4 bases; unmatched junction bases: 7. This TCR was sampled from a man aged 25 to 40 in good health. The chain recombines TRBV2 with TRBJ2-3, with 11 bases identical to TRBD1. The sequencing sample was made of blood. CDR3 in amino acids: CASSALGQGVADTQYF. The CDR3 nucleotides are TGTGCCAGCAGTGCATTGGGACAGGGGGTAGCAGATACGCAGTATTTT.